The T cell receptor beta chain described here comes from a study of cytomegalovirus exposure and HLA in healthy donors. In the PCR, 60 Vbeta and 13 Jbeta primers were used. The data were produced by immunoSEQ multiplex PCR, yet TCRdb's version contains in-frame clones alone and is incomplete. The table lists some 130,000 clones, roughly 80% of them singletons, with about 3.1% in the top ten. The sample was PBMCs. The sequence derives from a man aged 40-49 years in good health and CMV-seronegative.

CDR3 nucleotides: TGTGCCAGCAGCGTATCGGCCGGAGATACCTACAATGAGCAGTTCTTC. This sequence encodes CASSVSAGDTYNEQFF. V usage is TRBV9 and J usage is TRBJ2-1, with D hard to call. The CDR3 loop spans 16 amino acids. V lost 1 base and J 2 bases, leaving 13 bases between the germline ends. Per germline, CDR1 SGDLS and CDR2 YYNGEE.